This T cell receptor beta chain was identified in a study of blood T cells in healthy people across ages (dated by TCRdb to the mid-2010s). With respect to the entire study: Template switching captured roughly one uniquely barcoded TCR beta cDNA molecule per two T cells in model experiments. To avoid experimental bias, donors of different ages were randomly spread across the sequencing lanes. The donors were split into four age groups: young (average about 16 years), middle-aged (more than 35), aged (over 55) and long-lived (roughly 77). The study analyzed two additional independent replicas of 1 million unique cDNA reads from the same blood draw for two donors, one aged 18 to 29 and one aged 80 or older. Age-related changes in TCR beta repertoire diversity were measured in the study by deep sequencing normalized with unique cDNA molecular identifiers.

As encoded in the germline V gene (reference sequence), CDR1 is SGHAT while CDR2 is FQDESV. Counted from cysteine to phenylalanine, this CDR3 has 15 amino acids. Only the CDR3 DNA is retained, 45 bases long and in frame from the first base. Libraries were built with 5' RACE. The sequencer listed for this sample is Illumina HiSeq 2500. A second about 7 to 11 cycle PCR used a sample-barcoded 5' primer and a J-beta primer mix. A unique molecular identifier was introduced onto each TCR beta cDNA molecule by a template-switch 5' adaptor carrying 12 random nucleotides. At least 2.5 million CDR3-containing paired-end reads were obtained from each sample. All of the RNA was converted into first-strand cDNA using the Mint cDNA synthesis kit, with a TRBC-specific oligonucleotide serving as the primer. Following uracil-DNA glycosylase treatment, a first 18-cycle PCR with universal primers M1SS and BC2_uni_R was performed on all cDNA. The original pipeline was this. Each sample was normalized by randomly selecting 1 million high-quality reads, each carrying a distinct molecular identifier. Reads sharing molecular identifiers were discarded rather than binned into consensus sequences. MiTCR, with a Q25 quality threshold and the strictest error-elimination algorithm, was used for CDR3 identification, clonotype clustering and error correction. A nonparametric unseen species model with Euler transformation was used to estimate a lower bound on total TCR beta diversity. TCRdb took the public reads, trimmed them with fastp at Q25, ran MiXCR for clone calling and kept in-frame beta chains. All rows with the same CDR3 protein become a single entry with the most common DNA and genes. The authors' filters were not applied to this entry. The sample contains about 290,000 distinct CDR3 sequences, less than 30% of them found a single time. Around 29% of the sample is in the top ten clones.

This clonotype has more than one count but fewer than ten. Its antigen specificity is not known. Base-call qualities are not available, and no considerably larger clone is one nucleotide away. General conclusions and limits of the study: Observed TCR beta diversity per million T cells fell roughly linearly with age, and a significant reduction was already apparent by age around 40. Conclusive comparison of naive and antigen-experienced compartments was prevented by the profiling of bulk unsorted PBMCs. The long-lived group showed more naive CD4+ T cells, fewer expanded clones and increased TCR diversity than the aged group, suggesting age selection. Estimates of total diversity from one million sequenced T cells were regarded as lower bounds and underestimates. The percentage of naive T cells measured by flow cytometry correlated strongly with observed TCR beta diversity. The CMV infection status of donors was not known, potentially confounding age-related changes in expanded clonotypes.

The roughly 39 donors, aged about 6 to 95 years, were systemically healthy Caucasian individuals from Russia. Each donor gave 8 to 10 milliliters of peripheral blood, collected into EDTA-treated Vacutainer tubes. PBMCs were isolated by Ficoll-Paque density-gradient centrifugation, with at least 6 million obtained per sample. Trizol reagent was used to extract total RNA from the PBMCs, yielding at least 5 micrograms per sample. For every donor, an aliquot of PBMCs went through flow cytometry to measure the percentages of naive CD45RAhigh/CD27high T cells. Sequenced sample: blood. The clonotype comes from a woman in her sixties or seventies in good health. This sequence uses TRBV11-1 and TRBJ2-5, with 12 bases matching TRBD2. The end of the DNA aligns better with TRBJ2-1, so the J call may be wrong. CDR3 reads: CASTALAGGNNEQFF. The sequence in DNA is TGTGCCAGCACCGCACTAGCGGGAGGCAACAATGAGCAGTTCTTC.